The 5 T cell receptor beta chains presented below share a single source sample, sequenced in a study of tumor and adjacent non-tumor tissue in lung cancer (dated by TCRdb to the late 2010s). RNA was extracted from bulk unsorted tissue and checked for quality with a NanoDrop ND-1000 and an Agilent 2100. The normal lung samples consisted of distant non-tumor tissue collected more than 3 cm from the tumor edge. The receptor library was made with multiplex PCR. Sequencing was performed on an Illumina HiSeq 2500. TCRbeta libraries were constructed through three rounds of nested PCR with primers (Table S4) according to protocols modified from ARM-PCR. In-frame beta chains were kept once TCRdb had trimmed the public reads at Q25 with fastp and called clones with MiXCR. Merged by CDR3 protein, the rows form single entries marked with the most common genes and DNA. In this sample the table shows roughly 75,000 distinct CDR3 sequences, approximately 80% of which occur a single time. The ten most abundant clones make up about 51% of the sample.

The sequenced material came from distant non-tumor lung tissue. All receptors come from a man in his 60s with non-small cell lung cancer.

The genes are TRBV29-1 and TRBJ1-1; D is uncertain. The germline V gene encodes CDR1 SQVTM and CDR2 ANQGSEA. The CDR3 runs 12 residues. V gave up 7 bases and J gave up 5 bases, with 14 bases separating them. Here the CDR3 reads CSARELETEAFF. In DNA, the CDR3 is TGCAGCGCCCGAGAGCTGGAAACTGAAGCTTTCTTT.

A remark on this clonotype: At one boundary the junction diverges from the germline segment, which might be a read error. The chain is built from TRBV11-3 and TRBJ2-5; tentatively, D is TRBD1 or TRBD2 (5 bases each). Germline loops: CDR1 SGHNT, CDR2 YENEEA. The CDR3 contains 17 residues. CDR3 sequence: CVSSLGSSWGSLETQYF. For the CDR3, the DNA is TGTGTCAGCAGCTTAGGGTCCAGCTGGGGGTCCCTAGAGACCCAGTACTTC.

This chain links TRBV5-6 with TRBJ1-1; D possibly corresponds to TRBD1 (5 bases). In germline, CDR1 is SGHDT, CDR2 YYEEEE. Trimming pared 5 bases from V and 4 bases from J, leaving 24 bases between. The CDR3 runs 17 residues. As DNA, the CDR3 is TGTGCCAGCAGGAACTTCATTAACAGGACCCCAAGCACTGAAGCTTTCTTT. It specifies CASRNFINRTPSTEAFF.

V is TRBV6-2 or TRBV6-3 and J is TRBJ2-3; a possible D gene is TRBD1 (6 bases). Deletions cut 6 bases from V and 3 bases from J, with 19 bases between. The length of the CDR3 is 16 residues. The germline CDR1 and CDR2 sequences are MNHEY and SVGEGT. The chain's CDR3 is CASSNQQGRRTDTQYF. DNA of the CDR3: TGTGCCAGCAGCAATCAACAGGGTAGGAGGACAGATACGCAGTATTTT.

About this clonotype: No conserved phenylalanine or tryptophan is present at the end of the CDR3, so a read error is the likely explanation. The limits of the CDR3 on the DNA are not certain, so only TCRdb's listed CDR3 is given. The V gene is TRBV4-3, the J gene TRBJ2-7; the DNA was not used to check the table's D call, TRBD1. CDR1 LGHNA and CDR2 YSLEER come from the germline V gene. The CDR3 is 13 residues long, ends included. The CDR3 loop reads CASSHTGFDEQYY.